This TCR beta chain was captured in a study of shared clonotypes between healthy human individuals. The naive CD8 subset, CD45RO-negative cells positively selected for CCR7, excluded terminally differentiated effector memory CD45RA+ cells. This clone was seen a single time. The table came from immunoSEQ multiplex PCR; TCRdb's copy has only in-frame clones and leaves some out. The repertoire holds hundreds of thousands of clones, with about 92% as singletons. The sample comprised naive CD8+ T cells sorted from blood. This sequence was found in a man aged 25-40 years in good health.

The CDR3 nucleotides read TGCAGCGTTGCCGGGACAGTCAAAACAGATACGCAGTATTTT. This sequence encodes CSVAGTVKTDTQYF. The genes are TRBV29-1 and TRBJ2-3; 7 bases line up with TRBD1. Germline CDR1 reads SQVTM; CDR2 reads ANQGSEA. The CDR3 loop spans 14 amino acids. The trim removed 4 bases at V and 3 bases at J, leaving 7 bases unmatched.